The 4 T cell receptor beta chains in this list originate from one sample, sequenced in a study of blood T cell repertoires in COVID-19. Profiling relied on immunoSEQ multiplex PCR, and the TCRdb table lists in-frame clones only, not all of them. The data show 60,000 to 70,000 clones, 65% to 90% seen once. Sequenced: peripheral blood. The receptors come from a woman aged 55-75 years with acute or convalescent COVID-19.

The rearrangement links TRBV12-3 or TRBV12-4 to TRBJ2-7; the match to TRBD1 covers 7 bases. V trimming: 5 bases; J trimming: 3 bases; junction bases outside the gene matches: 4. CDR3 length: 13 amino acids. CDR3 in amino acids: CASSRYRGYEQYF. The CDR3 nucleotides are TGTGCCAGCAGTCGGTACAGGGGCTACGAGCAGTACTTC.

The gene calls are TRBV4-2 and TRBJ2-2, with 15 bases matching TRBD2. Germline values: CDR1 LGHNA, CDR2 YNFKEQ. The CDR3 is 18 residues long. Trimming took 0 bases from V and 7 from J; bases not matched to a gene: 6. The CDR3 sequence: CASSQDRPGLAGGGELFF. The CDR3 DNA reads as TGTGCCAGCAGCCAAGATCGTCCGGGACTAGCGGGGGGCGGGGAGCTGTTTTTT.

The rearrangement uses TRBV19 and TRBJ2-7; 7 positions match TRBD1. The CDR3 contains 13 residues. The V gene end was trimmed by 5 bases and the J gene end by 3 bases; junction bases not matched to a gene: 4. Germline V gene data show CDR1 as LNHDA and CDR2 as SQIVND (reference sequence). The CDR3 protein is CASSLDRFYEQYF. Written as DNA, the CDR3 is TGTGCCAGTAGTTTGGACAGGTTCTACGAGCAGTACTTC.

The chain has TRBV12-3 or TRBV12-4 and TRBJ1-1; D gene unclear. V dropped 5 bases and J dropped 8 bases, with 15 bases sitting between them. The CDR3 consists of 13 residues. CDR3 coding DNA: TGTGCCAGCAGTCCATCGGCGGGGAGGGAAGCTTTCTTT. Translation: CASSPSAGREAFF.